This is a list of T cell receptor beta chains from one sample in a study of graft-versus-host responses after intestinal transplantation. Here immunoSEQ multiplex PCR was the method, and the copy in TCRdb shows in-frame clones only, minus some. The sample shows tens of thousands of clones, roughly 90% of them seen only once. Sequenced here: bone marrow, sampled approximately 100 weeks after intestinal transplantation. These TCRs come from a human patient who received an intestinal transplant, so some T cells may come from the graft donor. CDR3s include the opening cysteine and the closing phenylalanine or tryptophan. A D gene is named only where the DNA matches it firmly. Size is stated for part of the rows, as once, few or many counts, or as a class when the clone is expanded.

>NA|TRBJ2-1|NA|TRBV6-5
TGTGCCAGCAGTTATGGGCTAGCGGACAGTGAGCAGTTCTTC
CASSYGLADSEQFF
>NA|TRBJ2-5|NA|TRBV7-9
TGTGCCAGCAGCTCTTACAGGGTCGAGACCCAGTACTTC
CASSSYRVETQYF
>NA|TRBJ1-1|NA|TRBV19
TGTGCCAGTATTGACTTGAACACTGAAGCTTTCTTT
CASIDLNTEAFF
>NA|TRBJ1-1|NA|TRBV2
TGTGCCAGCAGTGAAACGGCCGCAGAAGCTTTCTTT
CASSETAAEAFF
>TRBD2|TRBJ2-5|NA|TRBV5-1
TGCGCCAGCAGTTCCGGGACTAGATCCCAAGAGACCCAGTACTTC
CASSSGTRSQETQYF
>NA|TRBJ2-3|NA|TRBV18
TGTGCCAGCTCACGACTAGGAGATACGCAGTATTTT
CASSRLGDTQYF
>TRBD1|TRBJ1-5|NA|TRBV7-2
TGTGCCAGCAGCTATCCAGGGGGCGGGCAGCCCCAGCATTTT
CASSYPGGGQPQHF
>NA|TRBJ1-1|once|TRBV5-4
TGTGCCAGCAGCTTGGAAGACAGCCTAGGCACTGAAGCTTTCTTT
CASSLEDSLGTEAFF
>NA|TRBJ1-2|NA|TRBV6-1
TGTGCCAGCAGAGCCATGGGGGTTGGCTACACCTTC
CASRAMGVGYTF
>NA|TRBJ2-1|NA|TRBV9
TGTGCCAGCAGCGTAAGAGGAGACAACTCCTACAATGAGCAGTTCTTC
CASSVRGDNSYNEQFF
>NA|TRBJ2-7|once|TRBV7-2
TGTGCCAGCAGCTTAGAGGCAGGGGGGTCCTACGAGCAGTACTTC
CASSLEAGGSYEQYF
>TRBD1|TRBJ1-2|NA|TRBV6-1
TGTGCCAGCAGTGAACCTACAGACAGGGGGCAAGGCTACACCTTC
CASSEPTDRGQGYTF
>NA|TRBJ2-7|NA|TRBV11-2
TGTGCCAGCAGCTCCATCAACGAGGGGTCGTCCTACGAGCAGTACTTC
CASSSINEGSSYEQYF
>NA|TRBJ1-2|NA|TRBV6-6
TGTGCCAGCAGTTACTCTCCGACAATCCGGAGTGGCTACACCTTC
CASSYSPTIRSGYTF
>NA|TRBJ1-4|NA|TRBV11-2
TGTGCCAGCAGCTTAGCTGGGTCTCAGGAAAAACTGTTTTTT
CASSLAGSQEKLFF
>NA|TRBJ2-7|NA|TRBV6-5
TGTGCCAGCAGTTACTCGGGGCAATTAATCTCCTACGAGCAGTACTTC
CASSYSGQLISYEQYF
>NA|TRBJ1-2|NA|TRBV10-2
TGCGCCAGTAAGGGGAGGGGGTATGGCTACACCTTC
CASKGRGYGYTF
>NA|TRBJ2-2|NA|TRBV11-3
TGTGCCAGCAGTTCCTTTACCGGGGAGCTGTTTTTT
CASSSFTGELFF
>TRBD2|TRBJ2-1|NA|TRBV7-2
TGTGCCAGCAGAGAAACTAGCGGGGGGGCCAATGAGCAGTTCTTC
CASRETSGGANEQFF
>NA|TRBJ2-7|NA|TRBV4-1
TGCGCCAGCAGCCAAGAAGGTTTGCACAGTGCCTACGAGCAGTACTTC
CASSQEGLHSAYEQYF
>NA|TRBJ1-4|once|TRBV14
TGTGCCAGCAGCCCAACTGGGACACCGCACGCAACTAATGAAAAACTGTTTTTT
CASSPTGTPHATNEKLFF
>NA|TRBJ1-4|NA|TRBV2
TGTGCCAGCACCCTCGGACAAGGGCTTGAAAAACTGTTTTTT
CASTLGQGLEKLFF
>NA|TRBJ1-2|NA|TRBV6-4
TGTGCCAGCAGTGAGCTCGAGTATGGCTACACCTTC
CASSELEYGYTF
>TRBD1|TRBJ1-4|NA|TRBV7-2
TGTGCCAGCAGCGCCCTGGACAGGGAATACGAAAAACTGTTTTTT
CASSALDREYEKLFF